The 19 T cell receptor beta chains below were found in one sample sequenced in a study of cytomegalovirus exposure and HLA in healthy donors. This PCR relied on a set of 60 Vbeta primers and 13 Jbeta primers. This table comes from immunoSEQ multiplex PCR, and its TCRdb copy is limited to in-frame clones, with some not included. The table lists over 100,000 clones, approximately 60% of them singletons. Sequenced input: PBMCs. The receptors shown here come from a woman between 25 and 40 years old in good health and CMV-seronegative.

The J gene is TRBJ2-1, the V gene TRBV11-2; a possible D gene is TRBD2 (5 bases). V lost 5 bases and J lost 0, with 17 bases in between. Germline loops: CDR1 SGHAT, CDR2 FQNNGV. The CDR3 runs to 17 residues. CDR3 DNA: TGTGCCAGCAGCACATACACGGGATCCAGCTCCTACAATGAGCAGTTCTTC. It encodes CASSTYTGSSSYNEQFF.

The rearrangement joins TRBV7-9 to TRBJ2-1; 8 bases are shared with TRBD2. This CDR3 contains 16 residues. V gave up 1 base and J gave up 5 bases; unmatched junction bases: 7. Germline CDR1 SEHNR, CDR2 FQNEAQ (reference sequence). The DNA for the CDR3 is TGTGCCAGCAGCTTAGTTAGCGGGAAAGTCAACAATGAGCAGTTCTTC. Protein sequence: CASSLVSGKVNNEQFF.

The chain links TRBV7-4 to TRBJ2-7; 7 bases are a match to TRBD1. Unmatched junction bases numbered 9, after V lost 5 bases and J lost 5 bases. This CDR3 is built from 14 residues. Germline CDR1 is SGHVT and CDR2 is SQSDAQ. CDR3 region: CASSGTHRGHEQYF. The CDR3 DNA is TGTGCCAGCAGCGGGACACACAGGGGACACGAGCAGTACTTC.

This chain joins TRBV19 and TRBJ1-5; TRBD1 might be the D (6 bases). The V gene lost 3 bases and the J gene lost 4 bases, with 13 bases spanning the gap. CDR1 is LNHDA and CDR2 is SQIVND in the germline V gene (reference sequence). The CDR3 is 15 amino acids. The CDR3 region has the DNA TGTGCCAGTAGTATTGGGGCAGGGGCGAATCAGCCCCAGCATTTT. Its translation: CASSIGAGANQPQHF.

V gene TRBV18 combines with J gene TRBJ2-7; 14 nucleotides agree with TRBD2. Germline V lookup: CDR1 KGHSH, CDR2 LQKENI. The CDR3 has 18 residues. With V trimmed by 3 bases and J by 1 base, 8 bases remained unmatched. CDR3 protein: CASSPGGLAGERSYEQYF. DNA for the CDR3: TGTGCCAGCTCACCCGGGGGACTAGCGGGAGAAAGGTCCTACGAGCAGTACTTC.

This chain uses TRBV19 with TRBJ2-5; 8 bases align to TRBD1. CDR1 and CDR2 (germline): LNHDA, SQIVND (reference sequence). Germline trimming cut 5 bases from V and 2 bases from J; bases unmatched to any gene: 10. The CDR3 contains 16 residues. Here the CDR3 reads CASSLGTGLKQETQYF. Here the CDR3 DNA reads TGTGCCAGTAGTCTCGGGACAGGTCTTAAACAAGAGACCCAGTACTTC.

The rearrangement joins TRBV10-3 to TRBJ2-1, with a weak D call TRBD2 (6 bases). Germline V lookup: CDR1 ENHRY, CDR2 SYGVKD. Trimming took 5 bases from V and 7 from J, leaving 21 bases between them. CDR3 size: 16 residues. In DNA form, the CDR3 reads TGTGCCATCAGTCCCCGTGGAACGGGAGTAGATAATGAGCAGTTCTTC. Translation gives CAISPRGTGVDNEQFF.

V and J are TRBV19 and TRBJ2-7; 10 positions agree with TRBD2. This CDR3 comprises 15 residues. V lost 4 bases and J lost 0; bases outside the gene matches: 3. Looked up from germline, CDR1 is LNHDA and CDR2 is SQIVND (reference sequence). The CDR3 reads CASSNGLAASYEQYF. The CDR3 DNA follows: TGTGCCAGTAGTAACGGACTAGCGGCCTCCTACGAGCAGTACTTC.

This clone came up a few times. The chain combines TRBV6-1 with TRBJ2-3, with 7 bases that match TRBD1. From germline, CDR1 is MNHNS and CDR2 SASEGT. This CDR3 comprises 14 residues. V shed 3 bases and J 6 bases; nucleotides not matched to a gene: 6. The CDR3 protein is CASSETGRLDTQYF. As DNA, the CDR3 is TGTGCCAGCAGTGAGACAGGGCGGTTGGATACGCAGTATTTT.

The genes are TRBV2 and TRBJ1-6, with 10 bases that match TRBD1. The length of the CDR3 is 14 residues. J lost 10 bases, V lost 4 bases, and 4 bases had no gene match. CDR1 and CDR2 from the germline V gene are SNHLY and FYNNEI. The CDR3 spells CASSGDRGSSPLHF. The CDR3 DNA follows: TGTGCCAGCAGTGGGGACAGGGGATCGTCACCCCTCCACTTT. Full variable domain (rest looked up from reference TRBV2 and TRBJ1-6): EPEVTQTPSHQVTQMGQEVILRCVPISNHLYFYWYRQILGQKVEFLVSFYNNEISEKSEIFDDQFSVERPDGSNFTLKIRSTKLEDSAMYFCASSGDRGSSPLHFGNGTRLTVT.

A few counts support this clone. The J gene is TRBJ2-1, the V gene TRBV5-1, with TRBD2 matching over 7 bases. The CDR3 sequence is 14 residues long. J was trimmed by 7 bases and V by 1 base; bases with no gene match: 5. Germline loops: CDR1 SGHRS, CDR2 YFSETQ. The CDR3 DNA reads TGCGCCAGCAGCTTGAGGCTAGCGGAAAATGAGCAGTTCTTC. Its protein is CASSLRLAENEQFF.

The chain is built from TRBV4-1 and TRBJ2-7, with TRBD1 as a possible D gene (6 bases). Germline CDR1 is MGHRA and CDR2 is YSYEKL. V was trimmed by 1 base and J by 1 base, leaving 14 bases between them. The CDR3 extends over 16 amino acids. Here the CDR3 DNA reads TGCGCCAGCAGCCAAGGACAGGTGCTAAATTCCTACGAGCAGTACTTC. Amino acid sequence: CASSQGQVLNSYEQYF.

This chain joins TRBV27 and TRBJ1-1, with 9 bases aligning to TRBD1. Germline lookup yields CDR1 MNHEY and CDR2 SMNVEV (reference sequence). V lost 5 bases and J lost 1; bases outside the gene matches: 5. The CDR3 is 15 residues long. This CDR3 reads CASSRPTGGNTEAFF. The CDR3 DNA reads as TGTGCCAGCAGTCGCCCGACAGGGGGGAACACTGAAGCTTTCTTT.

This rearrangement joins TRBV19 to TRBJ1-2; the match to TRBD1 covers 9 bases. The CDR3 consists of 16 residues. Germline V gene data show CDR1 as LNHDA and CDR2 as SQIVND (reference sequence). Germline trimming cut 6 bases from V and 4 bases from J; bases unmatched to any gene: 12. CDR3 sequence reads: CASRVAGTGNVYGYTF. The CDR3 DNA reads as TGTGCCAGTAGGGTAGCCGGGACAGGGAATGTCTATGGCTACACCTTC.

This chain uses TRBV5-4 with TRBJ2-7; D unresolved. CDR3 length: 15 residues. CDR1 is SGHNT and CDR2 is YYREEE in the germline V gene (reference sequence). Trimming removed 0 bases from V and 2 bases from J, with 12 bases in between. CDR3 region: CASSLGQSLTYEQYF. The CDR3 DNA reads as TGTGCCAGCAGCTTGGGGCAGTCATTAACCTACGAGCAGTACTTC.

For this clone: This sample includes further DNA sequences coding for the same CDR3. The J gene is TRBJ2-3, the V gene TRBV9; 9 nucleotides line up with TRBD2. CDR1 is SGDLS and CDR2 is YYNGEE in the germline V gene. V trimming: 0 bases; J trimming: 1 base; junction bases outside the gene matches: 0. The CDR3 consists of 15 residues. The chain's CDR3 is CASSVGTSGTDTQYF. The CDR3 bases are TGTGCCAGCAGCGTAGGGACTAGCGGCACAGATACGCAGTATTTT.

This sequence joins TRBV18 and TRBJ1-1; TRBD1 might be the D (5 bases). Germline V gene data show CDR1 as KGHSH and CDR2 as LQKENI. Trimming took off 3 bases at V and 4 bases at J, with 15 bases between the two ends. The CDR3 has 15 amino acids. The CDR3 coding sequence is TGTGCCAGCTCACCCAGGGCTGGGTTAGGCACTGAAGCTTTCTTT. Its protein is CASSPRAGLGTEAFF.

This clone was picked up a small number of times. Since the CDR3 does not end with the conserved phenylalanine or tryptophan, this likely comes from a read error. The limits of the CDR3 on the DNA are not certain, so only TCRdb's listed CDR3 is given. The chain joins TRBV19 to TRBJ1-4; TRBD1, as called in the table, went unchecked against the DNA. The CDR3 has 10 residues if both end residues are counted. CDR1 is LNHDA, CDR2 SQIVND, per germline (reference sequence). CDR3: CASSVKGLTG.

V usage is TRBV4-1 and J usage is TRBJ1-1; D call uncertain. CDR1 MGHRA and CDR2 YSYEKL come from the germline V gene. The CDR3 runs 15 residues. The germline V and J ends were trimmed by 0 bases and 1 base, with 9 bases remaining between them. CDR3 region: CASSQDPTPNTEAFF. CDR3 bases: TGCGCCAGCAGCCAAGATCCGACACCGAACACTGAAGCTTTCTTT.